This TCR beta chain stems from a study of shared clonotypes between healthy human individuals. Germline V gene lookup returns CDR1 SEHNR and CDR2 FQNEAQ (reference sequence). The germline V and J ends were trimmed by 2 bases and 1 base, with 11 bases remaining between them. This CDR3 has 15 amino acids. Repertoires were generated with immunoSEQ multiplex PCR, while TCRdb's copy carries only in-frame clones and drops some. The sample has about 2 million clones, approximately 95% seen once. The naive CD8 population came from CD45RO-negative cells selected for CCR7, without terminally differentiated effector memory CD45RA+ cells.

This chain connects TRBV7-9 to TRBJ2-5; D uncertain. The material sequenced was naive CD8+ T cells sorted from blood. This sequence was found in a man aged 18 to 29 in good health. This CDR3 reads CASSLSTYIQETQYF. The CDR3 DNA reads as TGTGCCAGCAGCTTATCGACGTACATCCAAGAGACCCAGTACTTC.